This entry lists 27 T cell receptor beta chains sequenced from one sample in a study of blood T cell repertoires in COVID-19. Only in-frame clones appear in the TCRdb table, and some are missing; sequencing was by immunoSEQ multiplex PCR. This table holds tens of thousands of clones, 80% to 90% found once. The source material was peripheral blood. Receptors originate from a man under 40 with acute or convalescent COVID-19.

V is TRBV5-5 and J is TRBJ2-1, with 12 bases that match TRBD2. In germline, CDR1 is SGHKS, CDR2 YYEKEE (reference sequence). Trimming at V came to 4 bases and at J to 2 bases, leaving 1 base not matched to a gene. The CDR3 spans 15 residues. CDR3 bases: TGTGCCAGCAGCCCTAGCGGGAGGGCCTACAATGAGCAGTTCTTC. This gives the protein CASSPSGRAYNEQFF.

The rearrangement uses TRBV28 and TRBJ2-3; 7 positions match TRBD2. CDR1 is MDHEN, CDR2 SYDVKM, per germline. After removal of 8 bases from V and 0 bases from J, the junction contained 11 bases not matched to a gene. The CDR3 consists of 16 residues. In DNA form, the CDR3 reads TGTGCCAGCGAGTATAAGGCGGGAGACAGCACAGATACGCAGTATTTT. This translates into CASEYKAGDSTDTQYF.

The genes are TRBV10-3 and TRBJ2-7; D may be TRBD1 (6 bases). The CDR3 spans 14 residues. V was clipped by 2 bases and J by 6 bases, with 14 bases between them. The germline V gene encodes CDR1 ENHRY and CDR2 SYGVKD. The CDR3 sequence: CAISEAGAKGEQYF. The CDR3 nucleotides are TGTGCCATCAGTGAGGCAGGGGCGAAGGGCGAGCAGTACTTC.

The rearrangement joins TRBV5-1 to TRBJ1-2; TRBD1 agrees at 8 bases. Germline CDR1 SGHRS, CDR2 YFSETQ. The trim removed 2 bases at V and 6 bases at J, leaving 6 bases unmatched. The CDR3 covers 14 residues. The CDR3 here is CASSFDRGFNGYTF. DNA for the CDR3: TGCGCCAGCAGCTTTGACAGGGGATTTAATGGCTACACCTTC.

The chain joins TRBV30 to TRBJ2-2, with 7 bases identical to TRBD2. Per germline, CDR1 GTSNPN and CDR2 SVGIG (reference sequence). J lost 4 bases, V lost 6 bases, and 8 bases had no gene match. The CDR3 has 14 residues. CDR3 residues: CACNLADFTGELFF. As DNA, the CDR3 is TGTGCCTGTAACCTAGCGGACTTCACCGGGGAGCTGTTTTTT.

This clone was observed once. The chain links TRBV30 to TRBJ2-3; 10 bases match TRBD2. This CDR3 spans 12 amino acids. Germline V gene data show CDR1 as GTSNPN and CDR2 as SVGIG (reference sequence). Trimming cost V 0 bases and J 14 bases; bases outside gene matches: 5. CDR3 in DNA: TGTGCCTGGAGTGTAGGGACTAGCGATCGGTATTTT. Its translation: CAWSVGTSDRYF.

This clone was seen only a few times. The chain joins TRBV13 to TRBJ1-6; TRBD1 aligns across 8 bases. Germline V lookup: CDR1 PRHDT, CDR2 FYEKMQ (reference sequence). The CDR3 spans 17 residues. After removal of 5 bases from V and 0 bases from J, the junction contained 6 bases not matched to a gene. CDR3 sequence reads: CASSVGQASSYNSPLHF. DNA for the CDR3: TGTGCCAGCAGCGTGGGACAGGCCAGCTCCTATAATTCACCCCTCCACTTT.

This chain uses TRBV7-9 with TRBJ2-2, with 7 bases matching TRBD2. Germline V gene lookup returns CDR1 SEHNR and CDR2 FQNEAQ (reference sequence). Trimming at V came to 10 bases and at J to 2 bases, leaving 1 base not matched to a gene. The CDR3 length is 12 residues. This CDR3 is CAMGLNTGELFF. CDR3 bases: TGTGCCATGGGACTAAACACCGGGGAGCTGTTTTTT. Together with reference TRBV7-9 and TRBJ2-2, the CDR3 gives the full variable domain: DTGVSQNPRHKITKRGQNVTFRCDPISEHNRLYWYRQTLGQGPEFLTYFQNEAQLEKSRLLSDRFSAERPKGSFSTLEIQRTEQGDSAMYLCAMGLNTGELFFGEGSRLTVL.

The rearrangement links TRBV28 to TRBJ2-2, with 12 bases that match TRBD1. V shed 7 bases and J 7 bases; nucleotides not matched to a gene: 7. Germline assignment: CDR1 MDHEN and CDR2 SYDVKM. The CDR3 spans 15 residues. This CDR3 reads CASNRDRGLVGELFF. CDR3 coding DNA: TGTGCCAGCAACAGGGACAGGGGGCTCGTCGGGGAGCTGTTTTTT.

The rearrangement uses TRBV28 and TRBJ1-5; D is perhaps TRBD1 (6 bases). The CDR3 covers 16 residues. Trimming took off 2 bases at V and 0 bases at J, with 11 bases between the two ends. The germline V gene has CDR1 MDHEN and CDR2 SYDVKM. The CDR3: CASSLRATGSNQPQHF. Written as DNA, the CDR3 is TGTGCCAGCAGTTTAAGGGCGACAGGTAGCAATCAGCCCCAGCATTTT.

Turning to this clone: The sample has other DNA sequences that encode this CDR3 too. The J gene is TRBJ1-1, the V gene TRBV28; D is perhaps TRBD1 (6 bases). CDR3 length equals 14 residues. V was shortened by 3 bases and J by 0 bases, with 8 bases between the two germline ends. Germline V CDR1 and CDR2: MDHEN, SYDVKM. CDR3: CASSLGQMNTEAFF. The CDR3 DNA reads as TGTGCCAGCAGTTTGGGACAAATGAACACTGAAGCTTTCTTT.

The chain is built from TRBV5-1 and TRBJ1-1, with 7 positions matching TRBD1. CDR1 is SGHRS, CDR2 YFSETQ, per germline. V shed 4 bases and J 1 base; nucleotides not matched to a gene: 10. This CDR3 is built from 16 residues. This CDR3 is CASSPFPGGGNTEAFF. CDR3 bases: TGCGCCAGCAGCCCTTTTCCAGGGGGAGGGAACACTGAAGCTTTCTTT.

CDR3 DNA sequence: TGCAGCGCACGAAAGGGGACAGGGTTTGAAAAACTGTTTTTT. Its protein is CSARKGTGFEKLFF. The chain joins TRBV29-1 to TRBJ1-4, with TRBD1 identical over 9 bases. V dropped 7 bases and J dropped 7; count of bases not matched to a gene: 10. The CDR3 covers 14 residues. Looked up from germline, CDR1 is SQVTM and CDR2 is ANQGSEA.

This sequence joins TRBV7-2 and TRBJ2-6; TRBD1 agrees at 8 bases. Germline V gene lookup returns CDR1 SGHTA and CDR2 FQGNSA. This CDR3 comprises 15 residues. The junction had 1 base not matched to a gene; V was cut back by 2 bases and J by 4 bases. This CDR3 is CASSLRQGGANVLTF. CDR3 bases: TGTGCCAGCAGCTTACGACAGGGGGGGGCCAACGTCCTGACTTTC.

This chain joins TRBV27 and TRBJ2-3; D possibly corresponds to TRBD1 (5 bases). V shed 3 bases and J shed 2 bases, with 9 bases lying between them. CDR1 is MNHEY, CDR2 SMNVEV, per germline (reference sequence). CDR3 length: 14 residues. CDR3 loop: CASSLGQNTDTQYF. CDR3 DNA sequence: TGTGCCAGCAGTTTGGGGCAGAACACAGATACGCAGTATTTT.

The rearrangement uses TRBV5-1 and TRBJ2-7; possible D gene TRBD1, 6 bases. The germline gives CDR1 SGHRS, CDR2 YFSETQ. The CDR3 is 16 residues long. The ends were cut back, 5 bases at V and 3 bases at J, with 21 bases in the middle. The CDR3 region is CASSSSIRDKGYEQYF. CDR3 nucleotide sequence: TGCGCCAGCAGTTCCTCGATCCGGGACAAAGGCTACGAGCAGTACTTC.

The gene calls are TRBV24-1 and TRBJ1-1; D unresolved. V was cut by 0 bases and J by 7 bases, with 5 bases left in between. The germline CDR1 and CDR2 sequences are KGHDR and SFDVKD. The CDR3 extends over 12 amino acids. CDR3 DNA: TGTGCCACCAGTGATTTGTACGGTGAAGCTTTCTTT. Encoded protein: CATSDLYGEAFF.

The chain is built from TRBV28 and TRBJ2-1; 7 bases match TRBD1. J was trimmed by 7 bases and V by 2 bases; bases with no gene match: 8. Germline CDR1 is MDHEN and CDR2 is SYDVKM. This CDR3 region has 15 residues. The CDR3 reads CASSLGSGGRNEQFF. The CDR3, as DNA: TGTGCCAGCAGTTTAGGCTCAGGGGGAAGGAATGAGCAGTTCTTC.

The CDR3 coding sequence is TGTGCCAGCAACCACTACGACAGGTCTAGCAATGAGCAGTTCTTC. Encoded protein: CASNHYDRSSNEQFF. The chain has TRBV28 and TRBJ2-1; D is possibly TRBD1 (6 bases). Germline values: CDR1 MDHEN, CDR2 SYDVKM. The CDR3 covers 15 residues. Between the trimmed V and J ends, which lost 7 bases and 6 bases, there was a span of 19 bases.

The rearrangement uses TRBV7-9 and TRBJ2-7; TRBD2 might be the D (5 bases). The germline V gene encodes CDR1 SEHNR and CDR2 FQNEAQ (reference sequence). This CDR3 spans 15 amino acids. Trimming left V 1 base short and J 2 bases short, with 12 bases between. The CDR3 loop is CASSLGRERPYEQYF. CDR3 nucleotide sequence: TGTGCCAGCAGCTTAGGTCGGGAAAGACCCTACGAGCAGTACTTC.

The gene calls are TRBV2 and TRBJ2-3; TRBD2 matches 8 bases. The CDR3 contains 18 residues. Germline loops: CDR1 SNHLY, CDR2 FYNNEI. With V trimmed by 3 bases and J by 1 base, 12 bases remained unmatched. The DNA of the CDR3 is TGTGCCAGCAGTGAGGTCTCGTGGCGGGAGGTCGGCACAGATACGCAGTATTTT. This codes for CASSEVSWREVGTDTQYF.

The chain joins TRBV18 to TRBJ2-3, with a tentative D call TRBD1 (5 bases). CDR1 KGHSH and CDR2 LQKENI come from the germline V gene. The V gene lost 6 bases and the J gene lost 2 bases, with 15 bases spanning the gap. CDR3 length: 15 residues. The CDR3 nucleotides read TGTGCCAGCTCGGGGCCTGAGGATGTCACAGATACGCAGTATTTT. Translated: CASSGPEDVTDTQYF.

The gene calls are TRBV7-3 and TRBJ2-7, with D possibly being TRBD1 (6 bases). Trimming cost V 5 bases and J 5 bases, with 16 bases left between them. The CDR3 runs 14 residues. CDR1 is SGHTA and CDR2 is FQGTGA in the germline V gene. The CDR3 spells CASSPLQGSNEQYF. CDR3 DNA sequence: TGTGCCAGCAGCCCCCTCCAGGGGTCCAACGAGCAGTACTTC. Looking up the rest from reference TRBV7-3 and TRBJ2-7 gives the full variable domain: GAGVSQTPSNKVTEKGKYVELRCDPISGHTALYWYRQSLGQGPEFLIYFQGTGAADDSGLPNDRFFAVRPEGSVSTLKIQRTERGDSAVYLCASSPLQGSNEQYFGPGTRLTVT.

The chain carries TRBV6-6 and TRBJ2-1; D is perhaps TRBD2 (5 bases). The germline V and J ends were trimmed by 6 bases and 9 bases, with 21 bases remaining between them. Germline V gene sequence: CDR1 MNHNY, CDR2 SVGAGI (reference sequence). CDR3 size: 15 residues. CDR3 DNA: TGTGCCAGCAGCCCCGACTACGCTGGGATTGTTGAGCAGTTCTTC. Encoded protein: CASSPDYAGIVEQFF.

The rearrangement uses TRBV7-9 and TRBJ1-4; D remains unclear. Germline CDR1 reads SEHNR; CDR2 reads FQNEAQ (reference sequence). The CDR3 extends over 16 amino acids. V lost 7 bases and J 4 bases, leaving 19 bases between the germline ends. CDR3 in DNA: TGTGCCAGCACCGATGACCGTTGGGGAGATAATGAAAAACTGTTTTTT. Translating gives CASTDDRWGDNEKLFF.

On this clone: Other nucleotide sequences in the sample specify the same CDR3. The CDR3 here is CASSLTGDTEAFF. CDR3 DNA: TGTGCCAGCAGTTTGACAGGGGATACTGAAGCTTTCTTT. The rearrangement uses TRBV28 and TRBJ1-1; 8 bases agree with TRBD1. This CDR3 has 13 amino acids. The germline CDR1 and CDR2 sequences are MDHEN and SYDVKM. J was trimmed by 5 bases and V by 3 bases; bases with no gene match: 2.

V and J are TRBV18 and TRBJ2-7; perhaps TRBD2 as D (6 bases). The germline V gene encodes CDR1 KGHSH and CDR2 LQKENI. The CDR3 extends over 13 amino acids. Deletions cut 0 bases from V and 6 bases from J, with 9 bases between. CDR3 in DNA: TGTGCCAGCTCACCACCCCAGGGAGGCGAGCAGTACTTC. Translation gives CASSPPQGGEQYF.